The 29 T cell receptor beta chains below all came from one sample that was sequenced in a study of T-cell memory formation after mild COVID-19. TCRdb called the 5' RACE reads again in MiXCR, with one record for every CDR3 protein. This sample has fewer than 650,000 distinct CDR3 sequences, with approximately 15% found just once. What was sequenced was PBMCs or a T cell subset sorted from them (not recorded which). The source of these receptors is an adult woman who had mild COVID-19 (a few samples of this study predate the infection). Cell type and time point are not known.

The chain carries TRBV24-1 and TRBJ1-4, with TRBD1 as a possible D gene (6 bases). Trimming removed 10 bases at V and 8 bases at J, with 16 bases between. Germline V CDR1 and CDR2: KGHDR, SFDVKD. The CDR3 runs to 13 residues. Here the CDR3 DNA reads TGTGCCACTTCGACAGGCGACCTCGAAAAACTGTTTTTT. Translation gives CATSTGDLEKLFF.

This clonotype was recorded a few times. The chain employs TRBV15 and TRBJ1-2, with unresolved D. Trimming left V 5 bases short and J 4 bases short, with 14 bases between. This CDR3 region has 14 residues. Germline assignment: CDR1 LNHNV and CDR2 YYDKDF (reference sequence). The CDR3 loop is CATSASLVGYGYTF. The CDR3 coding sequence is TGTGCCACCAGCGCTTCCCTAGTGGGCTATGGCTACACCTTC.

This clonotype was seen a handful of times. V gene TRBV20-1 combines with J gene TRBJ1-1, with 7 bases matching TRBD1. This CDR3 region has 15 residues. Looked up from germline, CDR1 is DFQATT and CDR2 is SNEGSKA (reference sequence). CDR3 sequence: CSGPGTDVGNTEAFF. The CDR3 nucleotides read TGCAGCGGGCCAGGGACAGATGTAGGGAACACTGAAGCTTTCTTT.

The rearrangement uses TRBV20-1 and TRBJ2-1, with D possibly being TRBD2 (7 bases). This CDR3 region has 14 residues. With 6 bases removed from V and 5 bases from J, the gap between germline ends came to 17 bases. Germline CDR1 DFQATT, CDR2 SNEGSKA (reference sequence). The CDR3 DNA reads as TGCAGTGCCCCCCCCGCGGGGGCGCACAATGAGCAGTTCTTC. As protein: CSAPPAGAHNEQFF.

This clonotype showed up many times. This chain uses TRBV12-3 or TRBV12-4 with TRBJ2-7, with D uncertain. The CDR3 consists of 15 residues. Trimming took 1 base from V and 0 from J, leaving 10 bases between them. As DNA, the CDR3 is TGTGCCAGCAGTTTAGGACTGGATATCTCCTACGAGCAGTACTTC. Translating it yields CASSLGLDISYEQYF.

CDR3 nucleotide sequence: TGTGCCAGCAGCCCGGGGTCAGGGAAAGACTCCTACGAGCAGTACTTC. It translates to CASSPGSGKDSYEQYF. The chain couples TRBV12-3 or TRBV12-4 to TRBJ2-7, with D possibly called TRBD1 or TRBD2 (5 bases each). This CDR3 comprises 16 residues. V was trimmed by 6 bases and J by 0 bases, leaving 18 bases between them.

The chain has TRBV29-1 and TRBJ2-7; 12 bases map to TRBD2. This CDR3 contains 15 residues. Germline V gives CDR1 SQVTM, CDR2 ANQGSEA. V lost 4 bases and J lost 5; bases outside the gene matches: 9. In DNA, the CDR3 is TGCAGCGTTGCTCGACTAGCGGGAGTAGAGGACGAGCAGTACTTC. Translation gives CSVARLAGVEDEQYF.

The chain couples TRBV6-5 to TRBJ2-7; the D gene is possibly TRBD2 (5 bases). Germline CDR1 and CDR2: MNHEY and SVGAGI. Trimming removed 6 bases at V and 0 bases at J, with 9 bases between. This CDR3 comprises 13 residues. This CDR3 is CASSIARSYEQYF. The CDR3 DNA follows: TGTGCCAGCAGCATAGCGCGCTCCTACGAGCAGTACTTC.

J is TRBJ2-7 and V is TRBV20-1; 7 nucleotides match TRBD2. The V gene end was trimmed by 3 bases and the J gene end by 0 bases; junction bases not matched to a gene: 8. The CDR3 covers 15 residues. From germline, CDR1 is DFQATT and CDR2 SNEGSKA (reference sequence). The CDR3 loop reads CSASFQPGGSYEQYF. The CDR3 nucleotides are TGCAGTGCTAGCTTTCAACCGGGGGGCTCCTACGAGCAGTACTTC.

CDR3 in amino acids: CASSTGQRLYEQYF. The CDR3 DNA follows: TGTGCCAGCAGTACGGGACAGAGGCTGTACGAGCAGTACTTC. V usage is TRBV27 and J usage is TRBJ2-7; 7 bases are shared with TRBD1. The CDR3 totals 14 residues. V shed 5 bases, J shed 4 bases, and the junction held 8 bases outside the gene matches. The germline V gene has CDR1 MNHEY and CDR2 SMNVEV (reference sequence).

Details on this clonotype: The final CDR3 position lacks the conserved phenylalanine or tryptophan, pointing to a likely read error. The V and J genes are TRBV20-1 and TRBJ1-1; D perhaps matches TRBD1 (6 bases). Germline CDR1 DFQATT, CDR2 SNEGSKA (reference sequence). The CDR3 is 13 residues long. Between the trimmed V and J ends, which lost 6 bases and 0 bases, there was a span of 11 bases. CDR3 sequence reads: CSAATGLNTEAFY. For the CDR3, the DNA is TGCAGTGCGGCGACAGGTCTGAACACTGAAGCTTTCTAT.

There are many counts of this clonotype. The CDR3 sequence is CASSLSAGGTLAKNIQYF. CDR3 sequence (DNA): TGTGCCAGCAGTTTATCGGCAGGGGGCACCTTAGCCAAAAACATTCAGTACTTC. The rearrangement joins TRBV12-3 or TRBV12-4 to TRBJ2-4, with 8 bases fitting TRBD1. The CDR3 is 18 amino acids. With V trimmed by 2 bases and J by 0 bases, 9 bases remained unmatched.

The gene calls are TRBV9 and TRBJ2-7, with 8 bases lining up with TRBD1. The CDR3 totals 14 residues. V lost 4 bases, J lost 5 bases, and 8 bases stayed unmatched. The germline CDR1 and CDR2 sequences are SGDLS and YYNGEE. The CDR3 spells CASSSRQGSNEQYF. CDR3 in DNA: TGTGCCAGCAGCTCCCGACAGGGGAGTAACGAGCAGTACTTC. The full variable domain, rest sourced from reference TRBV9 and TRBJ2-7, is DSGVTQTPKHLITATGQRVTLRCSPRSGDLSVYWYQQSLDQGLQFLIQYYNGEERAKGNILERFSAQQFPDLHSELNLSSLELGDSALYFCASSSRQGSNEQYFGPGTRLTVT.

This clonotype has a single count. The J gene is TRBJ2-3, the V gene TRBV20-1; 12 bases map to TRBD1. Trimming at V came to 6 bases and at J to 5 bases, leaving 9 bases not matched to a gene. Germline lookup yields CDR1 DFQATT and CDR2 SNEGSKA (reference sequence). CDR3 length: 15 residues. The CDR3 here is CSATPGQGARDTQYF. The CDR3 DNA follows: TGCAGTGCCACGCCGGGACAGGGGGCGAGAGATACGCAGTATTTT.

A few counts support this clonotype. This chain uses TRBV21-1 with TRBJ1-1; the table's D call TRBD1 went unverified against the DNA. TRBV21-1 is labeled a pseudogene. CDR3 length: 15 residues. CDR3 protein: CASSNPPGGNTEAFF. Written as DNA, the CDR3 is TGTGCCAGCAGTAATCCCCCCGGGGGGAACACTGAAGCTTTCTTT.

In nucleotides, the CDR3 is TGCAGCGTTGCCGGGGCTAGCGGGAGTTCTCAGTACTTC. Translated, it gives CSVAGASGSSQYF. The chain links TRBV29-1 to TRBJ2-5, with 10 bases lining up with TRBD2. This CDR3 comprises 13 residues. Losses at the gene ends were 4 bases for V and 11 bases for J; bases not matched to a gene: 10. Germline CDR1 is SQVTM and CDR2 is ANQGSEA.

The V gene is TRBV11-2, the J gene TRBJ1-1, with 8 nucleotides matching TRBD1. Germline assignment: CDR1 SGHAT and CDR2 FQNNGV. J gave up 6 bases and V 1 base, and 4 bases lay outside the gene matches. The CDR3 runs 14 residues. The CDR3 loop is CASSLGRQGPEAFF. CDR3 sequence (DNA): TGTGCCAGCAGCTTAGGTAGACAGGGGCCTGAAGCTTTCTTT.

The chain employs TRBV5-1 and TRBJ2-1; 8 bases are shared with TRBD2. The CDR3 is 16 residues long. CDR1 and CDR2 (germline): SGHRS, YFSETQ. V shed 0 bases and J 7 bases; nucleotides not matched to a gene: 9. CDR3 DNA sequence: TGCGCCAGCAGCTTGGTAACGGGGGGGCCGTCGAATGAGCAGTTCTTC. This encodes CASSLVTGGPSNEQFF.

This chain joins TRBV5-1 and TRBJ1-6, with TRBD1 as a possible D gene (6 bases). The CDR3 runs 16 residues. Germline-derived CDR1 and CDR2 are SGHRS and YFSETQ. V was cut by 4 bases and J by 10 bases, with 21 bases left in between. CDR3 sequence reads: CASSAASQGTKSPLHF. The CDR3 DNA follows: TGCGCCAGCAGCGCCGCTTCCCAGGGGACGAAGTCACCCCTCCACTTT.

The chain joins TRBV6-1 to TRBJ2-3, with a weak D call TRBD2 (6 bases). The CDR3 covers 17 residues. V was cut by 4 bases and J by 5 bases, with 22 bases left in between. In germline, CDR1 is MNHNS, CDR2 SASEGT. CDR3 amino acids: CASSARDFSFGGDTQYF. CDR3 sequence (DNA): TGTGCCAGCAGTGCAAGGGACTTTAGTTTCGGAGGAGATACGCAGTATTTT.

The chain has TRBV4-3 and TRBJ2-4; D uncertain. The germline V gene has CDR1 LGHNA and CDR2 YSLEER. Trimming cost V 1 base and J 1 base, with 8 bases left between them. This CDR3 contains 15 residues. In DNA form, the CDR3 reads TGCGCCAGCAGCCAAGGTCTGGCCGCCAAAAACATTCAGTACTTC. Its protein product is CASSQGLAAKNIQYF.

This clonotype was recorded a few times. The chain links TRBV7-2 to TRBJ2-7; D assignment may be TRBD1 or TRBD2 (5 bases each). Germline V lookup: CDR1 SGHTA, CDR2 FQGNSA. The CDR3 length is 14 residues. V lost 6 bases to trimming and J lost 1 base, with 13 bases between them. The CDR3 protein is CASSLDIASYEQYF. CDR3 sequence (DNA): TGTGCCAGCAGTTTGGACATAGCGTCCTACGAGCAGTACTTC.

A few counts support this clonotype. The rearrangement uses TRBV29-1 and TRBJ1-1, with D uncertain. Between the trimmed V and J ends, which lost 5 bases and 6 bases, there was a span of 16 bases. From germline, CDR1 is SQVTM and CDR2 ANQGSEA. This CDR3 has 13 residues. Here the CDR3 DNA reads TGCAGCGTTTCGTATGGACTGAATTCTGAAGCTTTCTTT. This codes for CSVSYGLNSEAFF.

The chain uses TRBV3-1 and TRBJ2-3; D unresolved. V shed 0 bases and J shed 14 bases, with 6 bases lying between them. Germline V gene lookup returns CDR1 LGHDT and CDR2 YNNKEL (reference sequence). This CDR3 has 10 residues. The CDR3 coding sequence is TGTGCCAGCAGCCAAGATCGGGTGTATTTT. Its translation is CASSQDRVYF.

V is TRBV7-9 and J is TRBJ2-7; 10 positions agree with TRBD2. CDR1 is SEHNR, CDR2 FQNEAQ, per germline (reference sequence). CDR3 length: 15 residues. The trim removed 6 bases at V and 0 bases at J, leaving 5 bases unmatched. The CDR3 DNA follows: TGTGCCAGCAGACGAGCGGGAGGGTACTCCTACGAGCAGTACTTC. Translated, it gives CASRRAGGYSYEQYF.

This clonotype has just a few counts. V and J are TRBV6-2 or TRBV6-3 and TRBJ2-1; no clear D. The V end lost 6 bases, the J end lost 7 bases, and 13 bases lay between the germline ends. Germline loops: CDR1 MNHEY, CDR2 SVGEGT. There are 13 residues in the CDR3. The DNA of the CDR3 is TGTGCCAGCAGCCGCACCCGAGAAAATGAGCAGTTCTTC. This gives the protein CASSRTRENEQFF.

This clonotype has a handful of counts. The rearrangement joins TRBV5-5 to TRBJ2-3, with D possibly being TRBD1 (6 bases). V was cut by 3 bases and J by 1 base, with 6 bases left in between. Germline CDR1 and CDR2: SGHKS and YYEKEE (reference sequence). This CDR3 spans 13 amino acids. CDR3 loop: CASSWTGTDTQYF. The DNA of the CDR3 is TGTGCCAGCAGCTGGACAGGCACAGATACGCAGTATTTT. Using reference TRBV5-5 and TRBJ2-3 for the parts outside the CDR3, the full variable domain is DAGVTQSPTHLIKTRGQQVTLRCSPISGHKSVSWYQQVLGQGPQFIFQYYEKEERGRGNFPDRFSARQFPNYSSELNVNALLLGDSALYLCASSWTGTDTQYFGPGTRLTVL.

This clonotype was seen more than once but under ten times. V is TRBV27 and J is TRBJ2-7, with 7 bases matching TRBD1. The V and J ends lost 4 bases and 6 bases, in that order; junction bases with no gene match: 6. Germline-derived CDR1 and CDR2 are MNHEY and SMNVEV (reference sequence). This CDR3 is 13 amino acids long. CDR3 in amino acids: CASSSTGRSEQYF. CDR3 in DNA: TGTGCCAGCAGTTCGACAGGGCGGTCCGAGCAGTACTTC.

Only a few counts were recorded for this clonotype. This rearrangement joins TRBV11-3 to TRBJ2-2; a possible D gene is TRBD1 (6 bases). Germline-derived CDR1 and CDR2 are SGHNT and YENEEA. V lost 2 bases and J 7 bases, leaving 8 bases between the germline ends. The CDR3 has 13 amino acids. The CDR3 region has the DNA TGTGCCAGCAGCTTAAACAGGGACGGGGAGCTGTTTTTT. Protein product: CASSLNRDGELFF.